This TCR beta chain was identified in a study of blood T cell repertoires in COVID-19. Whole-study context: COVID-19 samples collected from the United States, Italy and Spain covered acute and convalescent phases.

Sequencing was performed with immunoSEQ multiplex PCR; in TCRdb, only in-frame clones are kept and a portion is missing. Counted here are approximately 220,000 clones, 80% to 90% occurring once; the ten biggest clones make up roughly 3%. Participants, roughly 18 to 90 years old, spanned approximately 25 US areas. The origin of this receptor is a young woman in a cohort exposed to, infected with or recovered from COVID-19 (not recorded which). The sequencing sample was made of PBMCs or T cells enriched from blood (not recorded which).

CDR3 sequence: CASIGQDSYEQYF. Written as DNA, the CDR3 is TGCGCCAGCATTGGACAGGACTCCTACGAGCAGTACTTC. The chain employs TRBV10-2 and TRBJ2-7; 7 positions match TRBD1. Per germline, CDR1 WSHSY and CDR2 SAAADI. Trimming at V came to 7 bases and at J to 0 bases, leaving 3 bases not matched to a gene. The CDR3 is 13 residues long.